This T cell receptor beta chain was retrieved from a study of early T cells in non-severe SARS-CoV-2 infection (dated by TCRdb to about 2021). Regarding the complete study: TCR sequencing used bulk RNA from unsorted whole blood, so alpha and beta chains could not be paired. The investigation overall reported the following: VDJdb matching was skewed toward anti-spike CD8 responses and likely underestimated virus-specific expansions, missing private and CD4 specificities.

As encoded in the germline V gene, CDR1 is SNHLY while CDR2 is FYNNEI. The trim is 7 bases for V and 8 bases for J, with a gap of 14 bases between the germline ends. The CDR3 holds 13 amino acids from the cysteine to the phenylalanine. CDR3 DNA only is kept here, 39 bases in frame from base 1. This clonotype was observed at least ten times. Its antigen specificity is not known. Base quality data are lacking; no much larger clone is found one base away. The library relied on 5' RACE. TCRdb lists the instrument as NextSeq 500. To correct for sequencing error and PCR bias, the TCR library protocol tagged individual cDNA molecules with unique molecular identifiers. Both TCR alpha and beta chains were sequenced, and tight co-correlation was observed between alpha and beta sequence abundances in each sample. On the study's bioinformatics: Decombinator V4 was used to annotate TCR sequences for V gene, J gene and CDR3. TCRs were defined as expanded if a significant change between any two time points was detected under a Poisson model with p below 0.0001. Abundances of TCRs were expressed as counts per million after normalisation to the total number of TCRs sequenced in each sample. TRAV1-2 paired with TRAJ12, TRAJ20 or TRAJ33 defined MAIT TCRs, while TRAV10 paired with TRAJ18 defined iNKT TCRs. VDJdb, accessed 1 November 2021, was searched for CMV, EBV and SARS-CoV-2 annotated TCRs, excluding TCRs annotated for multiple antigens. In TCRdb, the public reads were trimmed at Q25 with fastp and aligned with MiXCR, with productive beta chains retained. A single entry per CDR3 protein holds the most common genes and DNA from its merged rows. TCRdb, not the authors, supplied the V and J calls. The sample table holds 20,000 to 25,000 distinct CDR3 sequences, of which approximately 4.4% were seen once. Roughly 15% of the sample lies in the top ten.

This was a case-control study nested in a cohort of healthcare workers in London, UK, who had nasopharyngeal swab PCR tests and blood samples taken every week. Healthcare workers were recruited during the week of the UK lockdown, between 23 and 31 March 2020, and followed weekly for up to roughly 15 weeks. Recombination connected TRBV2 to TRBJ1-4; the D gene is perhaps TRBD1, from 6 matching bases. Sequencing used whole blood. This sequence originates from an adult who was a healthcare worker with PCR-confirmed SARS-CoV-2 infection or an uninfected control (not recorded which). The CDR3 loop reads CASTRQEKEKLFF. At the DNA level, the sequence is TGTGCCAGCACTCGACAGGAGAAGGAAAAACTGTTTTTT.